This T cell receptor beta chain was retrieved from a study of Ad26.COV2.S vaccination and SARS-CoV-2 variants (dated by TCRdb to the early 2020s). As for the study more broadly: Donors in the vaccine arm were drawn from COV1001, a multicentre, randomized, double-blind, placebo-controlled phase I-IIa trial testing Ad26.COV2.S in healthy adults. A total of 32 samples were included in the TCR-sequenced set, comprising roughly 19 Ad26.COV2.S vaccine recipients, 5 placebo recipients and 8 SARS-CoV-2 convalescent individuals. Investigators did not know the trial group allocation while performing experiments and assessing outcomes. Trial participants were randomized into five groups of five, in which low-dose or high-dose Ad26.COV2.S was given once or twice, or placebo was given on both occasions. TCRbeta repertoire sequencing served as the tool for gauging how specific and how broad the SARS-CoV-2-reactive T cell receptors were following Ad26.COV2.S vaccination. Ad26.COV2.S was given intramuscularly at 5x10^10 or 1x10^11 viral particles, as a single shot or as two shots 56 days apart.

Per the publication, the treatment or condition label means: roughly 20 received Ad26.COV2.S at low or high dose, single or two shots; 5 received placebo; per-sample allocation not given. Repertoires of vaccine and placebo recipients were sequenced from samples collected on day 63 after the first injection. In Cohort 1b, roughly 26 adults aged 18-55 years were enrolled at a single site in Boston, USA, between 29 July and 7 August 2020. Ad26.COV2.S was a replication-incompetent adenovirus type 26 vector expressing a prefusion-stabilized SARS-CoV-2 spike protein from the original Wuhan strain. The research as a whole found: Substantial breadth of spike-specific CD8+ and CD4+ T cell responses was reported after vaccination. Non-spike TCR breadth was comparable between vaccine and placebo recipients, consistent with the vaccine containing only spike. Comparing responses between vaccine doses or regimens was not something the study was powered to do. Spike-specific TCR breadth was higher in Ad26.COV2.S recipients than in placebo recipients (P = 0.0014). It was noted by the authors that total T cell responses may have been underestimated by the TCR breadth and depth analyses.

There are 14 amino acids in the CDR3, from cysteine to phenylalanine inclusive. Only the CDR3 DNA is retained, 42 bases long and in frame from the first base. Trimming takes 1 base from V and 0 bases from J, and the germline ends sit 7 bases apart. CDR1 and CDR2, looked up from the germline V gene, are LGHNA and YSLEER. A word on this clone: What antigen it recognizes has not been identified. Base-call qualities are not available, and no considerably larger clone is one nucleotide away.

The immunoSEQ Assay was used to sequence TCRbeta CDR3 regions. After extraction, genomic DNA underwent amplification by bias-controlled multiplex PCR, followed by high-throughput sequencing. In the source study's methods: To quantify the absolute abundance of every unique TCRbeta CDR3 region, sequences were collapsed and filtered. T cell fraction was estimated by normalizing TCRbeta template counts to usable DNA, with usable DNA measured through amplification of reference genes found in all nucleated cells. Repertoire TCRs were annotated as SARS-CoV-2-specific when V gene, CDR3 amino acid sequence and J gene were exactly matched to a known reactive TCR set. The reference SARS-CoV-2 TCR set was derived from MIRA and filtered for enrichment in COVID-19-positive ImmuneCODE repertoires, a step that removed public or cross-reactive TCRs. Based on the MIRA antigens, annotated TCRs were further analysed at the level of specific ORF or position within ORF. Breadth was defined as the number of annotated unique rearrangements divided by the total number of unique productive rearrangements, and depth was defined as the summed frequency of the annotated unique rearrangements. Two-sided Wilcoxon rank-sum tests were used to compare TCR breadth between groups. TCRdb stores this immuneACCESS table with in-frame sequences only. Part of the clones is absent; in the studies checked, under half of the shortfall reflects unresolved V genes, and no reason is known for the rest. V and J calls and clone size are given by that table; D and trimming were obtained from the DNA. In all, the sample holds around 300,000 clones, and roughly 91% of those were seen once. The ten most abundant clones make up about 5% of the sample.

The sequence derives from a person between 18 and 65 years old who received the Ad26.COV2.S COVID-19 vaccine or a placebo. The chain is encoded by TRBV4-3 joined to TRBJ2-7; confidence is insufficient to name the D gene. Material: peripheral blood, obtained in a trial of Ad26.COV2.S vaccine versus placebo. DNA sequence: TGCGCCAGCAGCCAAGTTCTTTCCTCCTACGAGCAGTACTTC. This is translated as CASSQVLSSYEQYF.